This T cell receptor beta chain originates from a study of T cell responses to AZD1222 COVID-19 vaccine. Sequenced by immunoSEQ multiplex PCR; TCRdb stores in-frame clones only, minus some. Of about 140,000 clones detected, around 89% appear once; the ten largest clones hold about 3%. This clone is medium-sized by share. CDR3 length: 14 amino acids. Per germline, CDR1 SGHDT and CDR2 YYEEEE. V dropped 2 bases and J dropped 7 bases, with 16 bases sitting between them. This chain joins TRBV5-6 and TRBJ2-7; unclear D gene. Sequencing was performed on peripheral blood, taken on day 0 of AZD1222 vaccination. The receptor was isolated from an adult in good health. The CDR3 DNA reads as TGTGCCAGCAGCTTTCCCACCAGACTGAGGGAGCAGTACTTC. Amino acids: CASSFPTRLREQYF.